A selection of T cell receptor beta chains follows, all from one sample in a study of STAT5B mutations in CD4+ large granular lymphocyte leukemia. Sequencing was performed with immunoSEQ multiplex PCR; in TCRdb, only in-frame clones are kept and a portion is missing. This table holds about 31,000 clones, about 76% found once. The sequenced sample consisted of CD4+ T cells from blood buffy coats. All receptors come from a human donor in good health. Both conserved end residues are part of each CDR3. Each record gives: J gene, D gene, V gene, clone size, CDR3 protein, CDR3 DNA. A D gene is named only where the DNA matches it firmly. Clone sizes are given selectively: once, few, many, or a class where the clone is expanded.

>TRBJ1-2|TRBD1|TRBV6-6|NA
CASNRQGVYGYTF
TGTGCCAGTAATCGACAGGGAGTATATGGCTACACCTTC
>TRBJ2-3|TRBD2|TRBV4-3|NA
CASSQEPSGNKDTQYF
TGCGCCAGCAGCCAAGAGCCTAGCGGCAATAAAGATACGCAGTATTTT
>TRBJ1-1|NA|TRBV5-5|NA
CASSLPGEAFF
TGTGCCAGCAGCTTGCCCGGGGAAGCTTTCTTT
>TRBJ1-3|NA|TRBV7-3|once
CASSLTGSPSSGNTIYF
TGTGCCAGCAGCTTAACGGGAAGCCCGAGCTCTGGAAACACCATATATTTT
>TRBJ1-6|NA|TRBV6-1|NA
CASKLGNSPLHF
TGTGCCAGCAAGCTGGGGAATTCACCCCTCCACTTT
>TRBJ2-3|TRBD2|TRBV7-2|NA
CASSLGTSGRSGDTQYF
TGTGCCAGCAGCCTGGGGACTAGCGGGAGAAGTGGAGATACGCAGTATTTT
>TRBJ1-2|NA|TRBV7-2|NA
CASSLDEHGYTF
TGTGCCAGCAGCTTAGACGAACATGGCTACACCTTC
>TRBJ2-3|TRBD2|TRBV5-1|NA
CASSLASGSTDTQYF
TGCGCCAGCAGCTTGGCTAGCGGGAGCACAGATACGCAGTATTTT
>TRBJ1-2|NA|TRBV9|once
CASSVEVVGGYTF
TGTGCCAGCAGCGTAGAAGTTGTTGGGGGCTACACCTTC
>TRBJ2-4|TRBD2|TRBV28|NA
CASTKTRLAGGGNIQYF
TGTGCCAGCACCAAAACCAGGCTAGCGGGGGGAGGGAACATTCAGTACTTC
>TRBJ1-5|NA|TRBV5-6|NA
CASSLAGPNQPQHF
TGTGCCAGCAGCTTGGCAGGCCCTAATCAGCCCCAGCATTTT